This TCR beta chain was sequenced in a study of technical replicates of blood from a few donors (dated by TCRdb to about 2017). Comment on this clone: Which antigen it targets is not known. It has no much larger one-base neighbor in the sample; base qualities were not kept.

The protocol used for the library was the immunoSEQ multiplex PCR assay. Entries here come from immuneACCESS through TCRdb and include only in-frame sequences with V and J called. Some clones fail to appear in such tables; in the studies checked, an unresolved V gene covers under half of the shortfall, and the cause of the remainder is unknown. For this sample the table gives around 97,000 clones, of which less than 95% were detected only once. The ten top clones hold over 0.25% of the sample. The CDR3 spans 16 residues, from the cysteine through the phenylalanine. CDR3 DNA is the only sequence kept; it has 48 bases, read in frame from the first base. For this chain, trimming is 5 bases at the V end and 10 bases at the J end, and the number of junction bases without a gene match is 14. From a lookup of the germline V gene, CDR1 and CDR2 are SGHVS and FQNEAQ.

Source material: T cells isolated from PBMCs. The receptor was isolated from a human donor in good health. The V and J segments used are TRBV7-8 and TRBJ1-4; the central 9 bases match TRBD1. The DNA sequence is given as TGTGCCAGCAGCGAACCATCGGGACAGGGAGCCGGAAAACTGTTTTTT. Its coded protein is CASSEPSGQGAGKLFF.